Sequencing of this T cell receptor (beta chain) was carried out in a study of regulatory T cells in long-lasting Graves disease. The sample's time point: newly diagnosed GD, antithyroid drugs for less than 3 months. RNA isolated from PBMCs was used to make the TCR library. The CDR3 covers 14 residues. With 10 bases removed from V and 6 bases from J, the gap between germline ends came to 18 bases. Germline V gene sequence: CDR1 MNHEY, CDR2 SMNVEV (reference sequence). This clonotype came up a few times. Construction of TCR beta libraries relied on iRepertoire HTBI primers and on Arm-PCR targeting CDR3 regions. TCRdb called the multiplex PCR reads again in MiXCR, with one record for every CDR3 protein. The sample lists about 500,000 distinct CDR3 sequences, 9.5% to 15% occurring once. The sample was also reused in another study, on T cells in Graves' hyperthyroidism and ophthalmopathy.

The rearrangement uses TRBV27 and TRBJ2-2; D may be TRBD1 (6 bases). The specimen was peripheral blood mononuclear cells (PBMCs), collected at new diagnosis, from a patient treated with antithyroid drugs. This sequence originates from a woman in her 30s with Graves disease. The CDR3 DNA sequence: TGTGCCACCATGACAGGTCCCCCCGCCGGGGAGCTGTTTTTT. Its translation is CATMTGPPAGELFF.